A selection of T cell receptor beta chains follows, all from one sample in a study of blood T cells in healthy people across ages. One entry per CDR3 protein, called by TCRdb with MiXCR from the 5' RACE reads. The data contain about 730,000 distinct CDR3 sequences, 35% to 45% of them singletons. Material for sequencing was blood. These receptor sequences come from a woman in her sixties or seventies in good health. Each CDR3 is given with its conserved first and last residue. A D gene is named only where the DNA matches it firmly. The size entry is marked missing in some rows and otherwise reads once, few, many or a size class.

.	.	TRBV27	TRBJ2-1	CASSPNPLLAGSYNEQFF	TGTGCCAGCAGTCCTAACCCCCTACTGGCGGGCTCCTACAATGAGCAGTTCTTC
.	few	TRBV12-3/TRBV12-4	TRBJ2-3	CASSLWAGTDTQYF	TGTGCCAGCAGTTTATGGGCGGGCACAGATACGCAGTATTTT
.	.	TRBV25-1	TRBJ2-7	CATSTFLGISYEQYF	TGTGCCACCTCAACCTTTCTCGGCATCTCCTACGAGCAGTACTTC
TRBD1	.	TRBV20-1	TRBJ2-7	CSARGTDSYEQYF	TGCAGTGCTAGGGGGACAGATTCCTACGAGCAGTACTTC
TRBD2	few	TRBV5-1	TRBJ2-5	CASSWDYKETQYF	TGCGCCAGCAGCTGGGACTACAAAGAGACCCAGTACTTC
.	few	TRBV5-1	TRBJ1-2	CASSLGGDPNYGYTF	TGCGCCAGCAGCTTGGGCGGTGATCCTAACTATGGCTACACCTTC
TRBD2	.	TRBV20-1	TRBJ2-5	CSARVVRAGGSEQYF	TGCAGTGCTAGAGTAGTGCGAGCGGGGGGAAGTGAGCAGTACTTC
TRBD1	.	TRBV20-1	TRBJ2-7	CSAPWTGGIYEQYF	TGCAGTGCTCCTTGGACAGGGGGCATCTACGAGCAGTACTTC
.	.	TRBV7-8	TRBJ2-7	CTSSLNPYEQYF	TGTACCAGCAGCTTAAATCCCTACGAGCAGTACTTC
.	.	TRBV7-2	TRBJ2-1	CASSFRILASNEQFF	TGTGCCAGCAGCTTTCGTATCCTAGCTTCAAATGAGCAGTTCTTC
.	.	TRBV9	TRBJ2-3	CASSVGVVADTQYF	TGTGCCAGCAGCGTAGGGGTGGTCGCAGATACGCAGTATTTT
.	few	TRBV6-4	TRBJ2-3	CASSMTRDPDTQYF	TGTGCCAGCAGTATGACCAGGGACCCAGATACGCAGTATTTT
.	.	TRBV27	TRBJ2-7	CASSRLGQYEQYF	TGTGCCAGCAGTAGATTAGGACAGTACGAGCAGTACTTC
.	.	TRBV4-1	TRBJ1-6	CASSQESRGFDSPLHF	TGCGCCAGCAGCCAAGAGTCGCGGGGATTCGATTCACCCCTCCACTTT
.	.	TRBV5-5	TRBJ2-5	CASRRGLNGGETQYF	TGTGCCAGCAGAAGGGGGCTTAACGGGGGAGAGACCCAGTACTTC
.	.	TRBV4-2	TRBJ2-7	CASSQDPPSVSYEQYF	TGTGCCAGCAGCCAAGACCCCCCAAGCGTCTCCTACGAGCAGTACTTC
.	few	TRBV10-3	TRBJ1-4	CAISGDNNEKLFF	TGTGCCATCAGTGGAGACAACAATGAAAAACTGTTTTTT